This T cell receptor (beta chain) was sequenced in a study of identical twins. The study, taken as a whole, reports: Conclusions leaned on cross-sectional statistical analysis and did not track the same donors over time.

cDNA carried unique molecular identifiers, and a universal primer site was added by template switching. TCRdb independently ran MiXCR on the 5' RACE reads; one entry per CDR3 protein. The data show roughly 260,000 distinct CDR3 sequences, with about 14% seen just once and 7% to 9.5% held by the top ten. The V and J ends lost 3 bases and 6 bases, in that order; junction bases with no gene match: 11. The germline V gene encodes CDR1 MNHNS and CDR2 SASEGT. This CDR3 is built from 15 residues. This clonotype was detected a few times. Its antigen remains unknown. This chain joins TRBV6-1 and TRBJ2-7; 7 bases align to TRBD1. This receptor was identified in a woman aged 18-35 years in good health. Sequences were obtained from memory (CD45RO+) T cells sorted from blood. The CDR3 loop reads CASSDRQGIGGEQYF. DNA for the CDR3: TGTGCCAGCAGTGACCGACAGGGAATAGGGGGCGAGCAGTACTTC.